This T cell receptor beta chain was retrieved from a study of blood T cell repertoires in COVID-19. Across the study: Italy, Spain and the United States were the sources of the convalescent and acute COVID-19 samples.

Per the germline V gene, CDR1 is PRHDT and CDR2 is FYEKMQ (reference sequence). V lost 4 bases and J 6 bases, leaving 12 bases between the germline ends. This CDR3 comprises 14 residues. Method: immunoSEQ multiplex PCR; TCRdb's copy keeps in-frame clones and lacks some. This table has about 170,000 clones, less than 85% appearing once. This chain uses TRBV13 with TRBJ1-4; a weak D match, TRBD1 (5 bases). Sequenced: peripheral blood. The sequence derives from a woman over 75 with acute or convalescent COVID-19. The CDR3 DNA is TGTGCCAGCAGCTCCCTCGGGACTGATGAAAAACTGTTTTTT. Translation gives CASSSLGTDEKLFF.